The 22 T cell receptor beta chains below were found in one sample sequenced in a study of T cells in Graves' hyperthyroidism and ophthalmopathy. Amplification of TCR beta CDR3 regions was performed using RNA transcripts as template. First-round RT-PCR of the TCR CDR3 relied on the HTBI primer set. Via MiXCR, TCRdb re-called the multiplex PCR reads, giving one row per CDR3 protein. Here the sample spans under 400,000 distinct CDR3 sequences, around 15% being singletons. Material: blood. The source of these receptors is a woman aged 55-69 years with Graves' ophthalmopathy.

This clonotype was observed at least ten times. The V and J genes are TRBV5-1 and TRBJ1-6; 9 bases align to TRBD1. Looked up from germline, CDR1 is SGHRS and CDR2 is YFSETQ. This CDR3 is built from 17 residues. Unmatched junction bases numbered 14, after V lost 4 bases and J lost 9 bases. This CDR3 reads CASSPQGAGTVGSPLHF. CDR3 nucleotides: TGCGCCAGCAGCCCACAGGGGGCAGGGACGGTCGGTTCACCCCTCCACTTT.

This clonotype was observed at least ten times. The chain employs TRBV30 and TRBJ2-2; D perhaps matches TRBD2 (5 bases). V shed 4 bases and J shed 3 bases, with 9 bases lying between them. Germline lookup yields CDR1 GTSNPN and CDR2 SVGIG (reference sequence). The CDR3 is 13 amino acids. The CDR3: CAWTRRDTGELFF. DNA for the CDR3: TGTGCCTGGACTCGGCGGGACACCGGGGAGCTGTTTTTT.

This clonotype appeared many times. The V gene is TRBV9, the J gene TRBJ2-1, with D perhaps matching TRBD1 or TRBD2 (6 bases each). Deletions cut 0 bases from V and 8 bases from J, with 15 bases between. The CDR3 length is 15 residues. Germline V CDR1 and CDR2: SGDLS, YYNGEE. Here the CDR3 DNA reads TGTGCCAGCAGCGTAGGGGGGGCGCCGGACCATGAGCAGTTCTTC. Its translation is CASSVGGAPDHEQFF.

This clonotype appeared many times. The V call is TRBV13, the J call TRBJ2-7; 11 bases match TRBD2. The CDR3 length is 19 residues. The V gene's germline CDR1 is PRHDT and CDR2 FYEKMQ (reference sequence). Trimming cost V 4 bases and J 3 bases; bases outside gene matches: 17. DNA of the CDR3: TGTGCCAGCAGCTCCCGCCGGCCGCTAGCGGGAGGACAAATCTACGAGCAGTACTTC. Encoded protein: CASSSRRPLAGGQIYEQYF.

This clonotype has a count of ten or more. This chain connects TRBV7-2 to TRBJ2-1; TRBD2 agrees at 10 bases. CDR3 size: 15 residues. Trimming took 6 bases from V and 4 from J; bases not matched to a gene: 6. Germline V gene sequence: CDR1 SGHTA, CDR2 FQGNSA. CDR3 amino acids: CASSTASGSYNEQFF. The CDR3 DNA is TGTGCCAGCAGTACTGCTAGCGGGAGTTACAATGAGCAGTTCTTC.

In its sample, this clonotype was seen once. The chain joins TRBV12-3 or TRBV12-4 to TRBJ1-5; 7 nucleotides match TRBD1. Trimming took 2 bases from V and 7 from J; bases not matched to a gene: 5. The CDR3 extends over 14 amino acids. CDR3 sequence reads: CASSLPGGEQPQHF. The CDR3 DNA follows: TGTGCCAGCAGTTTACCAGGGGGGGAACAGCCCCAGCATTTT.

The CDR3 loop reads CSARVEEYGTDTQYF. CDR3 bases: TGCAGTGCTAGAGTTGAAGAGTACGGCACAGATACGCAGTATTTT. The chain joins TRBV20-1 to TRBJ2-3; D remains unclear. The length of the CDR3 is 15 residues. Germline V lookup: CDR1 DFQATT, CDR2 SNEGSKA (reference sequence). The V end was cut by 1 base, the J end by 1 base, with 12 bases between.

This clonotype was counted many times. This chain's CDR3 is CASRAPGPQHF. The DNA for the CDR3 is TGTGCCAGCAGGGCGCCTGGGCCCCAGCATTTT. The rearrangement links TRBV28 to TRBJ1-5; D gene uncertain. Germline lookup yields CDR1 MDHEN and CDR2 SYDVKM. V lost 6 bases and J 9 bases, leaving 9 bases between the germline ends. CDR3 length equals 11 residues.

This clonotype was seen more than once but under ten times. V and J are TRBV4-1 and TRBJ2-2, with TRBD2 matching 8 bases. Unmatched junction bases numbered 11, after V lost 0 bases and J lost 5 bases. Germline V gene sequence: CDR1 MGHRA, CDR2 YSYEKL. There are 18 residues in the CDR3. Written as DNA, the CDR3 is TGCGCCAGCAGCCAAGATGGGGTTGGCGGGAGGACTACCGGGGAGCTGTTTTTT. Its translation is CASSQDGVGGRTTGELFF.

The chain carries TRBV2 and TRBJ2-7, with D maybe TRBD2 (5 bases). Germline V gene data show CDR1 as SNHLY and CDR2 as FYNNEI. This CDR3 has 13 amino acids. Trimming cost V 4 bases and J 3 bases, with 10 bases left between them. The CDR3 region has the DNA TGTGCCAGCAGTGTCGGGGTTGGCTACGAGCAGTACTTC. Protein: CASSVGVGYEQYF.

A word on this clonotype: This clone may be a read error of a much larger clone one base away. This chain uses TRBV3-1 with TRBJ2-1; 7 positions agree with TRBD2. CDR1 is LGHDT and CDR2 is YNNKEL in the germline V gene (reference sequence). The CDR3 runs 12 residues. CDR3 coding DNA: TGTGCCAGCAGCGGGGACTACAATGAGCGGTTCTTC. This encodes CASSGDYNERFF.

Only a few counts were recorded for this clonotype. This rearrangement joins TRBV29-1 to TRBJ2-5, with D perhaps TRBD2 (5 bases). CDR3 length equals 12 residues. The V gene lost 4 bases and the J gene lost 5 bases, with 11 bases spanning the gap. CDR1 is SQVTM, CDR2 ANQGSEA, per germline. CDR3 sequence (DNA): TGCAGCGTTGGTGGAGGCCGGGAGACCCAGTACTTC. Translated, it gives CSVGGGRETQYF.

The chain combines TRBV11-2 with TRBJ2-7; 8 nucleotides match TRBD2. CDR3 length: 15 amino acids. CDR1 SGHAT and CDR2 FQNNGV come from the germline V gene. Trimming cost V 5 bases and J 7 bases; bases outside gene matches: 13. CDR3 sequence: CASSPTGGRSGEQYF. Written as DNA, the CDR3 is TGTGCCAGCAGCCCGACGGGGGGGCGGTCGGGGGAGCAGTACTTC.

This clonotype was picked up many times. This chain joins TRBV2 and TRBJ1-6; a weak D match, TRBD1 (6 bases). Trimming pared 0 bases from V and 7 bases from J, leaving 16 bases between. Germline V gene sequence: CDR1 SNHLY, CDR2 FYNNEI. The CDR3 loop spans 17 amino acids. DNA of the CDR3: TGTGCCAGCAGTGAAGCGGGACACCGACCGGGCAATTCACCCCTCCACTTT. It translates to CASSEAGHRPGNSPLHF. Using reference TRBV2 and TRBJ1-6 for the parts outside the CDR3, the full variable domain is EPEVTQTPSHQVTQMGQEVILRCVPISNHLYFYWYRQILGQKVEFLVSFYNNEISEKSEIFDDQFSVERPDGSNFTLKIRSTKLEDSAMYFCASSEAGHRPGNSPLHFGNGTRLTVT.

This chain links TRBV13 with TRBJ1-6; D remains ambiguous. Deletions cut 5 bases from V and 0 bases from J, with 11 bases between. This CDR3 has 16 residues. Germline V gene data show CDR1 as PRHDT and CDR2 as FYEKMQ (reference sequence). DNA of the CDR3: TGTGCCAGCAGCGTACACGGAAACTCCTATAATTCACCCCTCCACTTT. As protein: CASSVHGNSYNSPLHF. Full variable domain (missing parts from reference TRBV13 and TRBJ1-6): AAGVIQSPRHLIKEKRETATLKCYPIPRHDTVYWYQQGPGQDPQFLISFYEKMQSDKGSIPDRFSAQQFSDYHSELNMSSLELGDSALYFCASSVHGNSYNSPLHFGNGTRLTVT.

This rearrangement joins TRBV18 to TRBJ2-2; D might be TRBD1 (5 bases). The CDR3 contains 15 residues. V dropped 2 bases and J dropped 5 bases, with 12 bases sitting between them. Germline CDR1 reads KGHSH; CDR2 reads LQKENI. The CDR3 loop reads CASSPSQGGTGELFF. CDR3 in DNA: TGTGCCAGCTCACCAAGCCAGGGTGGTACCGGGGAGCTGTTTTTT.

This clonotype was counted ten times or more. The rearrangement links TRBV18 to TRBJ2-7; D unclear. The V end was cut by 0 bases, the J end by 3 bases, with 15 bases between. The CDR3 sequence is 16 residues long. The germline V gene encodes CDR1 KGHSH and CDR2 LQKENI. Here the CDR3 reads CASSPPRGDSRYEQYF. Written as DNA, the CDR3 is TGTGCCAGCTCACCACCTCGTGGGGATTCCCGCTACGAGCAGTACTTC.

This clonotype was seen repeatedly, ten times or more. The rearrangement uses TRBV12-3 or TRBV12-4 and TRBJ1-6; 9 bases match TRBD1. The CDR3 loop spans 15 amino acids. Trimming took 8 bases from V and 10 from J; bases not matched to a gene: 12. The CDR3 here is CASDLGTGPGSPLHF. The CDR3 nucleotides read TGTGCCAGCGACCTTGGGACAGGGCCGGGATCACCCCTCCACTTT.

This clonotype was recorded many times. The V gene is TRBV30, the J gene TRBJ2-5; 11 nucleotides match TRBD1. Germline loops: CDR1 GTSNPN, CDR2 SVGIG (reference sequence). The CDR3 totals 14 residues. V lost 4 bases to trimming and J lost 4 bases; unmatched junction nucleotides: 5. This CDR3 is CAWNLDRGRETQYF. The DNA for the CDR3 is TGTGCCTGGAACCTGGACAGGGGGCGAGAGACCCAGTACTTC.

There are a few counts of this clonotype. The chain is built from TRBV3-1 and TRBJ2-5, with D perhaps matching TRBD1 (6 bases). The CDR3 length is 15 residues. Trimming shortened V by 4 bases and J by 6 bases, and 18 bases separated the two germline ends. The V gene's germline CDR1 is LGHDT and CDR2 YNNKEL (reference sequence). The CDR3 region has the DNA TGTGCCAGCAGCCCGTGGGGGCAGGCCGAGAAGACCCAGTACTTC. Translating gives CASSPWGQAEKTQYF.

Many counts were recorded for this clonotype. This chain uses TRBV3-1 with TRBJ2-3, with D maybe TRBD2 (5 bases). Looked up from germline, CDR1 is LGHDT and CDR2 is YNNKEL (reference sequence). This CDR3 has 14 residues. The germline V and J ends were trimmed by 3 bases and 3 bases, with 10 bases remaining between them. Here the CDR3 DNA reads TGTGCCAGCAGCCATCTCTGGGAGACAGATACGCAGTATTTT. Its translation is CASSHLWETDTQYF.

There are many counts of this clonotype. The J gene is TRBJ2-5, the V gene TRBV3-1, with TRBD2 identical over 11 bases. Germline CDR1 reads LGHDT; CDR2 reads YNNKEL (reference sequence). V was pared by 4 bases and J by 2 bases, with 12 bases of the junction left unmatched. The CDR3 spans 18 residues. The CDR3 spells CASSPPFSTSGIQETQYF. The CDR3, as DNA: TGTGCCAGCAGCCCTCCTTTCTCGACTAGCGGGATTCAAGAGACCCAGTACTTC.